A few counts support the clone carrying this TCR beta chain. Its antigen is not known. This sample is drawn from a study of memory CD4+ T cells and cytomegalovirus serostatus. Study information: This sample comes from healthy Belgian adults, several CMV seropositive, approximately 23 seronegative.

Study-wide results and limits: Suggested: most of the CMV-linked TCR signature lies in CD4+ memory cells.

This CDR3 spans 14 amino acids. Deletions cut 1 base from V and 2 bases from J, with 8 bases between. In germline, CDR1 is LGHNA, CDR2 YNFKEQ. Single viable CD3+CD4+CD8-CD45RO+ cells were sorted as the memory CD4+ T cells. Positive selection with CD4 microbeads enriched total CD4+ T cells. Clones were read by immunoSEQ multiplex PCR, and TCRdb kept only the in-frame ones, dropping some. The table shows tens of thousands of clones, with under 80% occurring only once. This TCR was recovered from an adult in good health and CMV-seronegative. The J gene is TRBJ2-5, the V gene TRBV4-2; D gene unclear. Sequencing input: memory CD4+ T cells from blood. CDR3 amino acids: CASSQVGGQETQYF. The DNA of the CDR3 is TGTGCCAGCAGCCAAGTCGGCGGACAAGAGACCCAGTACTTC.